This TCR beta chain was captured in a study of cytomegalovirus exposure and HLA in healthy donors. Both 60 Vbeta primers and 13 Jbeta primers went into the PCR. Profiling relied on immunoSEQ multiplex PCR, and the TCRdb table lists in-frame clones only, not all of them. The table has 130,000 or so clones, roughly 88% seen once. Germline assignment: CDR1 SQVTM and CDR2 ANQGSEA. This CDR3 has 13 residues. V was clipped by 2 bases and J by 7 bases, with 14 bases between them. Sequencing was performed on PBMCs. The clonotype was recovered from a woman aged 18-30 years in good health and CMV-seropositive. The genes are TRBV29-1 and TRBJ2-5, with TRBD1 as a possible D gene (6 bases). The CDR3 reads CSVESRAGVTQYF. The CDR3 DNA is TGCAGCGTTGAATCCAGGGCAGGGGTGACCCAGTACTTC.